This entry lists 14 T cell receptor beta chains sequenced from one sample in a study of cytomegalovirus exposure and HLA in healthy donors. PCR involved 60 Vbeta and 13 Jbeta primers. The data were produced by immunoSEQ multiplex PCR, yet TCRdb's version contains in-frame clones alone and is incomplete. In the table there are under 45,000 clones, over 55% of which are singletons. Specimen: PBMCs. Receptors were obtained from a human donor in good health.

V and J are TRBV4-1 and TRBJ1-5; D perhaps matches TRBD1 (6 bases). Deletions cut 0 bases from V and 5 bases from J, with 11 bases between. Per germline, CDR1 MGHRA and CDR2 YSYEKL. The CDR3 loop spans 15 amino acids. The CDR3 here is CASSQDGQNYQPQHF. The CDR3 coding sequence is TGCGCCAGCAGCCAAGACGGACAGAATTATCAGCCCCAGCATTTT.

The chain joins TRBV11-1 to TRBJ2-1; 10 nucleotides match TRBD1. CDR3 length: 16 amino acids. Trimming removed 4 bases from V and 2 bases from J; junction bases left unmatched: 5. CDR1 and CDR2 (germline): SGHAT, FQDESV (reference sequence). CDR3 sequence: CASSSATGGPYNEQFF. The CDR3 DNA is TGTGCCAGCAGCTCCGCGACAGGGGGCCCCTACAATGAGCAGTTCTTC.

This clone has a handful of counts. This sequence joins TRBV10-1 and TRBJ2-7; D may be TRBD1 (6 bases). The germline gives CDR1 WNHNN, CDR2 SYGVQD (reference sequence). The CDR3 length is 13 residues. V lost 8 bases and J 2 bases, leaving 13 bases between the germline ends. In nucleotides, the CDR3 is TGCGCCAGCCTCATACAGGGCGCCTACGAGCAGTACTTC. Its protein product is CASLIQGAYEQYF.

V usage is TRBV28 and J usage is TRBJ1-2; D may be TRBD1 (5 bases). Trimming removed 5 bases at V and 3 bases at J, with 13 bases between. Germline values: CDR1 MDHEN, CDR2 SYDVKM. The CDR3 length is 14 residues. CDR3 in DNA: TGTGCCAGCAGTCCAAAGGACATCTACTATGGCTACACCTTC. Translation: CASSPKDIYYGYTF.

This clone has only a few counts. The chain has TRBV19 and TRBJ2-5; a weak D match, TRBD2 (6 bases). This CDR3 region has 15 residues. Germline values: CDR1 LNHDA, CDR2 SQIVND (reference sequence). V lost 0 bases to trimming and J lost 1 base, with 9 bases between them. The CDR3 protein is CASSIDGGAQETQYF. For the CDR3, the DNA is TGTGCCAGTAGTATAGATGGAGGGGCCCAAGAGACCCAGTACTTC. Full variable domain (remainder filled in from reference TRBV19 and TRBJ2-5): DGGITQSPKYLFRKEGQNVTLSCEQNLNHDAMYWYRQDPGQGLRLIYYSQIVNDFQKGDIAEGYSVSREKKESFPLTVTSAQKNPTAFYLCASSIDGGAQETQYFGPGTRLLVL.

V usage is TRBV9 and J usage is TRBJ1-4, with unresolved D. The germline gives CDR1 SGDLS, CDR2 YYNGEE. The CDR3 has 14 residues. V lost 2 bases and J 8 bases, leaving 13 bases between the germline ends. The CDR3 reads CASSVGPGEEKLFF. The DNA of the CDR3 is TGTGCCAGCAGCGTCGGCCCCGGAGAGGAAAAACTGTTTTTT.

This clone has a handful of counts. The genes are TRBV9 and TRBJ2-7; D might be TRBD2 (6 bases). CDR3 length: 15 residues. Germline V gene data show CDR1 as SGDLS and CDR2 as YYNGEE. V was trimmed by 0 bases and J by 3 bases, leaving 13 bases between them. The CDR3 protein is CASSVGFGGLYEQYF. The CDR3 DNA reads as TGTGCCAGCAGCGTAGGGTTCGGGGGTCTCTACGAGCAGTACTTC.

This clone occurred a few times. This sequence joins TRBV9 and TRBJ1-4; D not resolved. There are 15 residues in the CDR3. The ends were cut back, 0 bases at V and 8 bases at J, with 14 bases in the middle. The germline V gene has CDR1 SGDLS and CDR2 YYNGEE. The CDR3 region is CASSVDGRVGEKLFF. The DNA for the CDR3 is TGTGCCAGCAGCGTAGATGGGAGGGTAGGCGAAAAACTGTTTTTT.

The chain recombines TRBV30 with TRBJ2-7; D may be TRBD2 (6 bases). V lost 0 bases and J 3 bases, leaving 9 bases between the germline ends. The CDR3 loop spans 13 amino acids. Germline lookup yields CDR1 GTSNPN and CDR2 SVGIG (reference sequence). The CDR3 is CAWSVLGGYEQYF. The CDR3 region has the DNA TGTGCCTGGAGTGTATTGGGGGGCTACGAGCAGTACTTC. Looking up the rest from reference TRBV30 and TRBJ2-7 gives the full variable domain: SQTIHQWPATLVQPVGSPLSLECTVEGTSNPNLYWYRQAAGRGLQLLFYSVGIGQISSEVPQNLSASRPQDRQFILSSKKLLLSDSGFYLCAWSVLGGYEQYFGPGTRLTVT.

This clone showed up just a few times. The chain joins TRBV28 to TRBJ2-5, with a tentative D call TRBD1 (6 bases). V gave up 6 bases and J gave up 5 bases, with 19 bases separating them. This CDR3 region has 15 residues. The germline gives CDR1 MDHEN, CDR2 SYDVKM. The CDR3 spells CASRRTGFLSETQYF. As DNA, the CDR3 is TGTGCCAGCAGACGTACAGGGTTTCTTTCGGAGACCCAGTACTTC.

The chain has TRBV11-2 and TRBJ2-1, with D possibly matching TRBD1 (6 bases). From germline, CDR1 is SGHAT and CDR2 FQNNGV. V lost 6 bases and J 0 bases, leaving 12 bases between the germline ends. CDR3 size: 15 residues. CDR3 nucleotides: TGTGCCAGCAGGTTTCTAGGGGGCTCCTACAATGAGCAGTTCTTC. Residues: CASRFLGGSYNEQFF.

CDR3 sequence (DNA): TGTGCCAGCAGCACCCAGGGGAACACTGAAGCTTTCTTT. This sequence encodes CASSTQGNTEAFF. V and J are TRBV7-9 and TRBJ1-1; maybe TRBD1 (5 bases). Germline CDR1 reads SEHNR; CDR2 reads FQNEAQ (reference sequence). V lost 5 bases, J lost 1 base, and 8 bases lay in between. CDR3 length equals 13 residues.

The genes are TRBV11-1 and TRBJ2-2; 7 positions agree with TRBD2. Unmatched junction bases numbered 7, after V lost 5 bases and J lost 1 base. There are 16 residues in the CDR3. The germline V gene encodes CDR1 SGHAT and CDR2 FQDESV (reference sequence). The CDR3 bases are TGTGCCAGCAGCCCCGGATGGGGGGGGAACACCGGGGAGCTGTTTTTT. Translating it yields CASSPGWGGNTGELFF.

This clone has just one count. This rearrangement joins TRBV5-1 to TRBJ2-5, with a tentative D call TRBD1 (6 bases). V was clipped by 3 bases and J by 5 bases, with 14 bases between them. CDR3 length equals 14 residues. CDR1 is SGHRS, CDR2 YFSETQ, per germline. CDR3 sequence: CASSWAQGQETQYF. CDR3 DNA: TGCGCCAGCAGCTGGGCCCAGGGGCAGGAGACCCAGTACTTC.